The 20 T cell receptor beta chains below all came from one sample that was sequenced in a study of T-cell reconstitution after alpha-beta-depleted transplantation in children. Unique molecular identifiers were incorporated when the TCRbeta library was constructed. Each CDR3 protein gets one entry after TCRdb re-called the PCR reads with MiXCR. This table has approximately 240,000 distinct CDR3 sequences, about 9.2% appearing once. The specimen was PBMCs from the stem cell graft donor, collected from the stem cell graft. These receptors originate from a human donor who donated a stem cell graft to a child with acute lymphoblastic leukemia.

This clonotype was seen repeatedly, ten times or more. This rearrangement joins TRBV4-2 to TRBJ1-4, with D perhaps TRBD1 (5 bases). V was trimmed by 1 base and J by 3 bases, leaving 24 bases between them. Germline lookup yields CDR1 LGHNA and CDR2 YNFKEQ. The CDR3 spans 20 residues. The CDR3 DNA reads TGTGCCAGCAGCCAAGCTTCCGTAACCACTTACAGGAAAGCTAATGAAAAACTGTTTTTT. Amino acids: CASSQASVTTYRKANEKLFF.

The chain has TRBV3-1 and TRBJ1-2, with TRBD1 as a possible D gene (6 bases). Germline V gene sequence: CDR1 LGHDT, CDR2 YNNKEL (reference sequence). With 5 bases removed from V and 10 bases from J, the gap between germline ends came to 14 bases. There are 12 residues in the CDR3. Here the CDR3 DNA reads TGTGCCAGCAGCGCCCACAGGGACCTCTACACCTTC. Translated: CASSAHRDLYTF.

This chain joins TRBV12-3 or TRBV12-4 and TRBJ2-2; TRBD2 aligns across 11 bases. The ends lost 5 bases at V and 2 bases at J; junction bases unmatched: 7. The CDR3 runs to 17 residues. The CDR3 region is CASSHSSGGTNTGELFF. The CDR3 DNA sequence: TGTGCCAGCAGTCACTCTAGCGGGGGGACCAACACCGGGGAGCTGTTTTTT.

Ten or more counts support this clonotype. The chain employs TRBV5-1 and TRBJ1-1; TRBD1 is a possible D gene (5 bases). The CDR3 has 12 residues. Germline V lookup: CDR1 SGHRS, CDR2 YFSETQ. V lost 5 bases and J lost 3, with 8 bases in between. The DNA of the CDR3 is TGCGCCAGCAGTACGGGGCACACTGAAGCTTTCTTT. Translation gives CASSTGHTEAFF.

This clonotype was detected only a few times. V is TRBV5-1 and J is TRBJ1-4; 8 bases map to TRBD1. CDR1 and CDR2 from the germline V gene are SGHRS and YFSETQ. The J segment lost 7 bases and the V segment lost 0 bases, leaving 5 bases of the junction unmatched. The CDR3 runs to 15 residues. The CDR3 spells CASSLAGTGGEKLFF. In nucleotides, the CDR3 is TGCGCCAGCAGCTTGGCCGGGACAGGAGGTGAAAAACTGTTTTTT. The full variable domain, rest sourced from reference TRBV5-1 and TRBJ1-4, is KAGVTQTPRYLIKTRGQQVTLSCSPISGHRSVSWYQQTPGQGLQFLFEYFSETQRNKGNFPGRFSGRQFSNSRSEMNVSTLELGDSALYLCASSLAGTGGEKLFFGSGTQLSVL.

This clonotype was found many times. V and J are TRBV14 and TRBJ2-5, with D unclear. The CDR3 has 15 residues. The germline gives CDR1 SGHDN, CDR2 FVKESK. Trimming took off 1 base at V and 3 bases at J, with 12 bases between the two ends. The CDR3 here is CASSQGRRTKETQYF. CDR3 nucleotides: TGTGCCAGCAGCCAAGGTCGCAGGACCAAAGAGACCCAGTACTTC.

For the CDR3, the DNA is TGTGCCAGCAGTGACCGGTATGGGGGGTTCGATGGCTACACCTTC. Residues: CASSDRYGGFDGYTF. The chain employs TRBV25-1 and TRBJ1-2; D is perhaps TRBD1 (5 bases). The CDR3 loop spans 15 amino acids. V lost 3 bases to trimming and J lost 6 bases, with 17 bases between them. Germline lookup yields CDR1 MGHDK and CDR2 SYGVNS.

The rearrangement uses TRBV11-1 and TRBJ2-2, with D maybe TRBD2 (5 bases). The CDR3 covers 18 residues. V dropped 5 bases and J dropped 0 bases, with 19 bases sitting between them. Germline CDR1 reads SGHAT; CDR2 reads FQDESV (reference sequence). This CDR3 is CASSVGKRVFTNTGELFF. The CDR3 DNA reads as TGTGCCAGCAGCGTGGGGAAGAGGGTCTTTACGAACACCGGGGAGCTGTTTTTT.

The chain is built from TRBV5-1 and TRBJ2-3; D is possibly TRBD1 or TRBD2 (5 bases each). With 3 bases removed from V and 0 bases from J, the gap between germline ends came to 11 bases. The CDR3 loop spans 15 amino acids. Germline CDR1 reads SGHRS; CDR2 reads YFSETQ. The CDR3 bases are TGCGCCAGCAGCTACCGGGACCCGAGCACAGATACGCAGTATTTT. Amino acids: CASSYRDPSTDTQYF.

This clonotype was seen more than once but under ten times. The CDR3 region is CASSLDPSGGLRTDTQYF. For the CDR3, the DNA is TGTGCCAGCAGCTTAGATCCTAGCGGGGGCCTACGCACAGATACGCAGTATTTT. V usage is TRBV11-2 and J usage is TRBJ2-3, with 10 bases matching TRBD2. Per germline, CDR1 SGHAT and CDR2 FQNNGV. The trim removed 0 bases at V and 1 base at J, leaving 7 bases unmatched. The CDR3 length is 18 residues. The whole variable domain, remainder taken from reference TRBV11-2 and TRBJ2-3, is EAGVAQSPRYKIIEKRQSVAFWCNPISGHATLYWYQQILGQGPKLLIQFQNNGVVDDSQLPKDRFSAERLKGVDSTLKIQPAKLEDSAVYLCASSLDPSGGLRTDTQYFGPGTRLTVL.

This clonotype was picked up a small number of times. CDR3 region: CSASHGTSGGRGNEQYF. In DNA form, the CDR3 reads TGCAGTGCTAGCCACGGGACTAGCGGGGGGCGTGGGAACGAGCAGTACTTC. The chain employs TRBV20-1 and TRBJ2-7, with 15 bases fitting TRBD2. From germline, CDR1 is DFQATT and CDR2 SNEGSKA (reference sequence). V lost 3 bases to trimming and J lost 5 bases; unmatched junction nucleotides: 11. The CDR3 contains 17 residues.

The chain links TRBV12-3 or TRBV12-4 to TRBJ2-7, with D tentatively TRBD1 (5 bases). V shed 3 bases and J shed 5 bases, with 14 bases lying between them. The CDR3 covers 14 residues. CDR3: CASSFGARRDEQYF. Written as DNA, the CDR3 is TGTGCCAGCAGTTTTGGGGCCCGTAGGGACGAGCAGTACTTC.

The rearrangement links TRBV6-2 or TRBV6-3 to TRBJ2-1; either TRBD1 or TRBD2 may supply D (6 bases each). Trimming took off 0 bases at V and 3 bases at J, with 15 bases between the two ends. This CDR3 contains 17 residues. CDR1 MNHEY and CDR2 SVGEGT come from the germline V gene. The CDR3 bases are TGTGCCAGCAGTTACTCGGTCGGGGGCCCGAACTACAATGAGCAGTTCTTC. Its protein product is CASSYSVGGPNYNEQFF.

The chain uses TRBV6-1 and TRBJ1-5; tentative D call: TRBD1 (5 bases). The CDR3 is made up of 12 amino acids. The ends were cut back, 11 bases at V and 7 bases at J, with 15 bases in the middle. Germline CDR1 MNHNS, CDR2 SASEGT. DNA for the CDR3: TGTGCCTGCCGGGACGGTCCACAGCCCCAGCATTTT. Its translation: CACRDGPQPQHF.

The sample holds a few counts of this clonotype. V and J are TRBV7-6 and TRBJ2-7; D is unclear. The CDR3 consists of 13 residues. V gave up 4 bases and J gave up 5 bases, with 12 bases separating them. Germline-derived CDR1 and CDR2 are SGHVS and FNYEAQ. The CDR3 DNA reads as TGTGCCAGCAGCTCAAACCGGGTTCACGAGCAGTACTTC. Translation gives CASSSNRVHEQYF.

This sequence joins TRBV6-1 and TRBJ2-2; D ambiguous. Germline V gives CDR1 MNHNS, CDR2 SASEGT. The V and J ends lost 7 bases and 2 bases respectively, with 11 bases between them. The CDR3 spans 14 residues. The CDR3 nucleotides read TGTGCCAGCACAGGTCAGGCAAACACCGGGGAGCTGTTTTTT. Its protein product is CASTGQANTGELFF.

This clonotype came up many times. This chain links TRBV12-3 or TRBV12-4 with TRBJ2-4; D is undetermined. The CDR3 is 14 amino acids. The V end was cut by 0 bases, the J end by 3 bases, with 6 bases between. This CDR3 is CASSLAHYKNIQYF. Here the CDR3 DNA reads TGTGCCAGCAGTTTAGCGCACTACAAAAACATTCAGTACTTC.

This clonotype was observed at least ten times. The V and J genes are TRBV7-2 and TRBJ1-4, with D perhaps matching TRBD1 (6 bases). Germline V gene lookup returns CDR1 SGHTA and CDR2 FQGNSA. The CDR3 length is 15 residues. The V end lost 2 bases, the J end lost 5 bases, and 12 bases lay between the germline ends. The CDR3 sequence is CASSLMLGTNEKLFF. CDR3 coding DNA: TGTGCCAGCAGCTTAATGCTGGGGACAAATGAAAAACTGTTTTTT. Variable domain in full (rest from reference TRBV7-2 and TRBJ1-4): GAGVSQSPSNKVTEKGKDVELRCDPISGHTALYWYRQSLGQGLEFLIYFQGNSAPDKSGLPSDRFSAERTGGSVSTLTIQRTQQEDSAVYLCASSLMLGTNEKLFFGSGTQLSVL.

There are many counts of this clonotype. The chain carries TRBV28 and TRBJ2-2; 7 bases are a match to TRBD1. The CDR3 loop spans 15 amino acids. Germline V lookup: CDR1 MDHEN, CDR2 SYDVKM. V lost 4 bases to trimming and J lost 4 bases; unmatched junction nucleotides: 6. The CDR3 DNA is TGTGCCAGCAGTTACAGGGGAAGAGGCACCGGGGAGCTGTTTTTT. Translated, it gives CASSYRGRGTGELFF.

This clonotype was seen at least ten times. The chain has TRBV6-2 or TRBV6-3 and TRBJ2-4; 12 bases align to TRBD2. The V gene end was trimmed by 4 bases and the J gene end by 0 bases; junction bases not matched to a gene: 13. Germline-derived CDR1 and CDR2 are MNHEY and SVGEGT. This CDR3 is 20 amino acids long. The CDR3 is CASSSRTSGVENLAKNIQYF. For the CDR3, the DNA is TGTGCCAGCAGTTCGCGGACTAGCGGGGTTGAAAATCTAGCCAAAAACATTCAGTACTTC.